This is a list of T cell receptor beta chains from one sample in a study of T cell responses to AZD1222 COVID-19 vaccine. The assay was immunoSEQ multiplex PCR, and TCRdb's table has in-frame clones only and misses some. This table has more than 70,000 clones, about 86% appearing once. The sequencing here drew on peripheral blood, taken on day 0 of AZD1222 vaccination. The receptors were sampled from an adult in good health. The CDR3 runs from the conserved cysteine through the conserved F or W. D genes are given only for firm matches. Clone size, where shown, is once, few, many, or a class for clones that have expanded.

j_call	clone_size	d_call	v_call	cdr3_nt	cdr3_aa
TRBJ1-3	few	NA	TRBV7-9	TGTGCCAGCAGCCCCTCCCGGGCTCGGAGCTCTGGAAACACCATATATTTT	CASSPSRARSSGNTIYF
TRBJ2-5	NA	TRBD1	TRBV27	TGTGCCAGCAGTTTATCCACAGGGGTGAGGGAGACCCAGTACTTC	CASSLSTGVRETQYF
TRBJ1-5	NA	NA	TRBV19	TGTGCCAGTAGTTTTGGACCCCGAGGGTATCAGCCCCAGCATTTT	CASSFGPRGYQPQHF
TRBJ2-3	NA	NA	TRBV7-6	TGTGCCAGCAGCGTAACAGGGAGCACAGATACGCAGTATTTT	CASSVTGSTDTQYF
TRBJ2-7	NA	TRBD1	TRBV6-6	TGTGCCAGCAGTAAAGGACAGGGGGCGTCCTACGAGCAGTACTTC	CASSKGQGASYEQYF
TRBJ1-2	NA	NA	TRBV7-9	TGTGCCAGCACTTCGGGCGGGGGCGCTGATTACGGCTACACCTTC	CASTSGGGADYGYTF
TRBJ1-1	NA	NA	TRBV7-3	TGTGCCAGCAGCCCGCAGACAGGCGGAAACACTGAAGCTTTCTTT	CASSPQTGGNTEAFF
TRBJ2-2	NA	NA	TRBV5-4	TGTGCCAGCAGCCCGGGAGTTACCGGGGAGCTGTTTTTT	CASSPGVTGELFF
TRBJ1-3	NA	NA	TRBV18	TGTGCCAGCTCACCAACCGGGGGCTCTGGAAACACCATATATTTT	CASSPTGGSGNTIYF
TRBJ1-5	NA	NA	TRBV6-5	TGTGCCAGCAGTTGGGAGAGGGGAAGCAATCAGCCCCAGCATTTT	CASSWERGSNQPQHF
TRBJ1-6	NA	NA	TRBV6-2/TRBV6-3	TGTGCCAGCAGTTTCCTAGGCGGGGGACTTGTGTCACCCCTCCACTTT	CASSFLGGGLVSPLHF
TRBJ2-3	NA	TRBD1	TRBV3-1/TRBV3-2	TGTGCCAGCAGCCGCAGGGACAGGGGGAAAGATACGCAGTATTTT	CASSRRDRGKDTQYF
TRBJ1-1	NA	NA	TRBV25-1	TGTGCCAGCAGTGATGATCGACGGGGGAACACTGAAGCTTTCTTT	CASSDDRRGNTEAFF
TRBJ2-7	NA	TRBD2	TRBV7-6	TGTGCCAGCAGGGAGGACGGGAGGCCCTCCTACGAGCAGTACTTC	CASREDGRPSYEQYF
TRBJ1-5	NA	NA	TRBV4-2	TGTGCCAGCAGCCAAGAACGGGGCCAGGGTGATCAGCCCCAGCATTTT	CASSQERGQGDQPQHF
TRBJ1-5	NA	NA	TRBV30	TGTGCCTGGAGTGTAGTAGTATCCAATCAGCCCCAGCATTTT	CAWSVVVSNQPQHF
TRBJ2-1	NA	TRBD1	TRBV10-3	TGTGCCATCAGTGGGGACAGGGGTCCGATCGACGAGCAGTTCTTC	CAISGDRGPIDEQFF
TRBJ2-3	NA	TRBD2	TRBV28	TGTGCCAGCAGCCCATCTAGCGGATGGATCACAGATACGCAGTATTTT	CASSPSSGWITDTQYF
TRBJ1-2	NA	NA	TRBV19	TGTGCCAGTAGTATAGACTACAGGTCTAATGGCTACACCTTC	CASSIDYRSNGYTF
TRBJ2-5	NA	NA	TRBV20-1	TGCAGTGCCCCACACGGAGAGACCCAGTACTTC	CSAPHGETQYF
TRBJ1-6	NA	TRBD1	TRBV19	TGTGCCAGCGGACAGGGATCCTATAATTCACCCCTCCACTTT	CASGQGSYNSPLHF
TRBJ1-6	NA	TRBD1	TRBV27	TGTGCCAGCAGTCTGGGACAGGGGAATAATTCACCCCTCCACTTT	CASSLGQGNNSPLHF
TRBJ1-5	NA	NA	TRBV28	TGTGCCAGCAGTTTATACAGGGCTCAGCCCCAGCATTTT	CASSLYRAQPQHF
TRBJ2-1	NA	NA	TRBV5-6	TGTGCCAGCAGCTTGGCCCTGACTAGGCGCAATGAGCAGTTCTTC	CASSLALTRRNEQFF
TRBJ2-7	few	TRBD2	TRBV9	TGTGCCAGCAGCGTAGGAAGACTAGCGGGAGGAGAGCAGTACTTC	CASSVGRLAGGEQYF
TRBJ1-2	NA	TRBD1	TRBV6-6	TGTGCCAGCAGTGACAGGGGGTCGTTCGGCTATGGCTACACCTTC	CASSDRGSFGYGYTF
TRBJ2-5	once	TRBD2	TRBV6-5	TGTGCCAGCCGACCGGGACTAGCATCAGAGACCCAGTACTTC	CASRPGLASETQYF
TRBJ2-3	NA	NA	TRBV6-2/TRBV6-3	TGTGCCAGCAGTCCCAGGGGTGTAACAGATACGCAGTATTTT	CASSPRGVTDTQYF
TRBJ2-1	NA	NA	TRBV10-1	TGCGCCAGCAGTGAGTCGATACAGGAGACCTCCTACAATGAGCAGTTCTTC	CASSESIQETSYNEQFF
TRBJ2-1	NA	NA	TRBV9	TGTGCCAGCAGCGCCCTGTATTGGGATGAGCAGTTCTTC	CASSALYWDEQFF
TRBJ2-1	NA	TRBD2	TRBV7-8	TGTGCCAGCAGCCTTCCTAGCGGGAGGGCCCGTAATGAGCAGTTCTTC	CASSLPSGRARNEQFF
TRBJ1-3	NA	NA	TRBV5-4	TGTGCCAGCAGTTTAGACCGGGGGGGGAACTCTGGAAACACCATATATTTT	CASSLDRGGNSGNTIYF
TRBJ2-1	NA	TRBD1	TRBV7-8	TGTGCCAGCAGCTTCCGGGACAGGGAGGATAATGAGCAGTTCTTC	CASSFRDREDNEQFF
TRBJ1-4	few	NA	TRBV11-3	TGTGCCAGCAGCCCGAGGGGCGGTGAAAAACTGTTTTTT	CASSPRGGEKLFF
TRBJ1-3	NA	NA	TRBV18	NA	CASSPPSGQGWGNTIYF